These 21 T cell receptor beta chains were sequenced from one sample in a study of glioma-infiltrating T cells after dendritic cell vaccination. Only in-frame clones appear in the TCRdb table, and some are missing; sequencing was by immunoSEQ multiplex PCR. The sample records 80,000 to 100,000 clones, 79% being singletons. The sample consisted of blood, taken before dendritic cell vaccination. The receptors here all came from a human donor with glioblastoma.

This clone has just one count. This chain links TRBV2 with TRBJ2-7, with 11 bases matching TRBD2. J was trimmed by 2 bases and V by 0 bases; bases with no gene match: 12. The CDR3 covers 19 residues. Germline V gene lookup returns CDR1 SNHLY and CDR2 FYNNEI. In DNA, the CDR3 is TGTGCCAGCAGTGAAGCGTTAACTAGCGGGAGAGATTGGGCCTACGAGCAGTACTTC. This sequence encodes CASSEALTSGRDWAYEQYF.

DNA of the CDR3: TGCGCCAGCAGCCCGGGACAGACGTCTGGAAACACCATATATTTT. It codes for CASSPGQTSGNTIYF. The chain joins TRBV5-1 to TRBJ1-3, with 7 bases that match TRBD1. This CDR3 has 15 residues. Germline values: CDR1 SGHRS, CDR2 YFSETQ. J gave up 1 base and V 4 bases, and 5 bases lay outside the gene matches.

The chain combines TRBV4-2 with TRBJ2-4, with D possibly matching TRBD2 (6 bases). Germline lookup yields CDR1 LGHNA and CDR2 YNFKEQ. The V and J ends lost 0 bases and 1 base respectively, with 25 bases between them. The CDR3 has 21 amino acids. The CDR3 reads CASSQDKIGGVGDLAKNIQYF. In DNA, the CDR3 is TGTGCCAGCAGCCAAGATAAGATAGGAGGGGTCGGGGATCTCGCCAAAAACATTCAGTACTTC.

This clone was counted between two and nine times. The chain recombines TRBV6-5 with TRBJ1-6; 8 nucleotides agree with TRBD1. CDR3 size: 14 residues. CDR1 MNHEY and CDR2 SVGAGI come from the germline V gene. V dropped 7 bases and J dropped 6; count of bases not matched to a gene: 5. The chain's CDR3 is CASTQGATNSPLHF. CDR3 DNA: TGTGCCAGCACCCAGGGGGCGACTAATTCACCCCTCCACTTT.

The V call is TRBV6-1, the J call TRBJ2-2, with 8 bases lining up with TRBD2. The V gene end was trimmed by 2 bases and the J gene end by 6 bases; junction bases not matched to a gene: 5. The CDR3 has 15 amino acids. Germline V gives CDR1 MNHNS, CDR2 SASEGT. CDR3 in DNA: TGTGCCAGCAGTGAACTCGGGGGGGGCCCCGGGGAGCTGTTTTTT. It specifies CASSELGGGPGELFF.

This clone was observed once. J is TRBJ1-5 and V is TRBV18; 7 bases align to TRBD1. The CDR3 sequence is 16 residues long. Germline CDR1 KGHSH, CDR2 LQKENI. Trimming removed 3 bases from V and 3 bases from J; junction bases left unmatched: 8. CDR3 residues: CASSPGAGGNNQPQHF. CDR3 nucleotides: TGTGCCAGCTCACCTGGGGCAGGGGGTAACAATCAGCCCCAGCATTTT.

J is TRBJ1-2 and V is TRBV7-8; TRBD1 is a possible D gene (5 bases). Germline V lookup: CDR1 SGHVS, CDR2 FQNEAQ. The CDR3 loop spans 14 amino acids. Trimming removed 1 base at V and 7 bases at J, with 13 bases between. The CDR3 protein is CASSLDSGSSGYTF. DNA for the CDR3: TGTGCCAGCAGCTTAGATTCAGGGTCGTCTGGCTACACCTTC. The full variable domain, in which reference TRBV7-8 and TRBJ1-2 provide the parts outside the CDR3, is GAGVSQSPRYKVAKRGQDVALRCDPISGHVSLFWYQQALGQGPEFLTYFQNEAQLDKSGLPSDRFFAERPEGSVSTLKIQRTQQEDSAVYLCASSLDSGSSGYTFGSGTRLTVV.

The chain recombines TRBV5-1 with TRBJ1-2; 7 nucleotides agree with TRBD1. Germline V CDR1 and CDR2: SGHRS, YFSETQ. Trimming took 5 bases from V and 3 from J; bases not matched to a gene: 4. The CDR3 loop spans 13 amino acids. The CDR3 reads CASRTTGDYGYTF. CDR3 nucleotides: TGCGCCAGCAGAACCACAGGGGACTATGGCTACACCTTC. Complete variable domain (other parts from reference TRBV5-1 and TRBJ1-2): KAGVTQTPRYLIKTRGQQVTLSCSPISGHRSVSWYQQTPGQGLQFLFEYFSETQRNKGNFPGRFSGRQFSNSRSEMNVSTLELGDSALYLCASRTTGDYGYTFGSGTRLTVV.

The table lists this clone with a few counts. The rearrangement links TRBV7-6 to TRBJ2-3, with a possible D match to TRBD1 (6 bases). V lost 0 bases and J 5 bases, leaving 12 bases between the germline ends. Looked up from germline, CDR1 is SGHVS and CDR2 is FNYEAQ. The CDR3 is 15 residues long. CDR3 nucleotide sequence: TGTGCCAGCAGCTTAGCCGGACAGTTTAGAGATACGCAGTATTTT. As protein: CASSLAGQFRDTQYF.

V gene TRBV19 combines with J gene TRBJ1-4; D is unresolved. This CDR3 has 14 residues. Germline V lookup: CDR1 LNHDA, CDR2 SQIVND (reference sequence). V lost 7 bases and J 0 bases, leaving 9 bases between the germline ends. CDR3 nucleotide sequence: TGTGCCAGTACCCCAGATCCAACTAATGAAAAACTGTTTTTT. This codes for CASTPDPTNEKLFF.

In nucleotides, the CDR3 is TGTGCCAGCTCCAAAGAGGGACTAGCGGGGGCTGAGCAGTTCTTC. This sequence encodes CASSKEGLAGAEQFF. V is TRBV9 and J is TRBJ2-1; 14 positions match TRBD2. CDR3 length equals 15 residues. The trim removed 7 bases at V and 9 bases at J, leaving 9 bases unmatched. Germline lookup yields CDR1 SGDLS and CDR2 YYNGEE.

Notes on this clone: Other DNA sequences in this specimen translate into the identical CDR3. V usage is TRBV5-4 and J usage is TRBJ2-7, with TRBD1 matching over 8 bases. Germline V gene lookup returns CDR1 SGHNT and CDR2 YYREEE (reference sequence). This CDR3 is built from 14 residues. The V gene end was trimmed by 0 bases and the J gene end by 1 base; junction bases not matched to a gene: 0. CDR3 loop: CASSLDRGSYEQYF. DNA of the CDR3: TGTGCCAGCAGCTTGGACAGGGGGTCCTACGAGCAGTACTTC.

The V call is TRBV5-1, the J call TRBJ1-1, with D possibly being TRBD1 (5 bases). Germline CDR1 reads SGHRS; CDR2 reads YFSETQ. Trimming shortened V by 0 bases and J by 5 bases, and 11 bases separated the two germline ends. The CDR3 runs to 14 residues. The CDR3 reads CASSLVAGSTEAFF. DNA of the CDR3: TGCGCCAGCAGCTTGGTAGCAGGGTCGACTGAAGCTTTCTTT.

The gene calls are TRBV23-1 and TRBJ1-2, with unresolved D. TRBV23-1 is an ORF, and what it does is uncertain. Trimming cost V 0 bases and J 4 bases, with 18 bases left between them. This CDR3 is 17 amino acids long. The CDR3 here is CASSQSTREATTYGYTF. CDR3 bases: TGCGCCAGCAGTCAATCGACAAGGGAGGCAACCACCTATGGCTACACCTTC.

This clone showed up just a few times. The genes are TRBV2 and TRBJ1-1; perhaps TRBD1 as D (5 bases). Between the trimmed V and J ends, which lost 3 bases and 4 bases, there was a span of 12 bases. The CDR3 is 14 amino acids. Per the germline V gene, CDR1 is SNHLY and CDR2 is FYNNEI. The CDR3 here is CASSDLTGTTEAFF. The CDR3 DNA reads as TGTGCCAGCAGTGATTTAACAGGAACCACTGAAGCTTTCTTT.

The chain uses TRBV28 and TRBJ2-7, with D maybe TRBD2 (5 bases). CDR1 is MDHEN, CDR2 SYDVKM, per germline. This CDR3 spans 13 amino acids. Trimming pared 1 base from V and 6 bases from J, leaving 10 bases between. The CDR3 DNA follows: TGTGCCAGCAGTTTATTCCCGGGGAGCGAGCAGTACTTC. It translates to CASSLFPGSEQYF. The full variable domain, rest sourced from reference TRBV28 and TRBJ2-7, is DVKVTQSSRYLVKRTGEKVFLECVQDMDHENMFWYRQDPGLGLRLIYFSYDVKMKEKGDIPEGYSVSREKKERFSLILESASTNQTSMYLCASSLFPGSEQYFGPGTRLTVT.

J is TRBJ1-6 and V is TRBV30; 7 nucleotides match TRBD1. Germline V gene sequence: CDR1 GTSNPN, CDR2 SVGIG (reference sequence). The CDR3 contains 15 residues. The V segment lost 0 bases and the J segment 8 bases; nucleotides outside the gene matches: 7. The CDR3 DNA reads TGTGCCTGGAGTGTTACAGGGGCCATCGATTCACCCCTCCACTTT. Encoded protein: CAWSVTGAIDSPLHF.

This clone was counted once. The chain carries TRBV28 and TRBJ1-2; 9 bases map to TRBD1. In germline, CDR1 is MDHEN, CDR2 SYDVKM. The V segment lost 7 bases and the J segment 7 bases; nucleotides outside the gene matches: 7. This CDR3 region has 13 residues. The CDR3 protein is CASTGQGFSGYTF. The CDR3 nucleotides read TGTGCCAGCACTGGACAGGGGTTTAGTGGCTACACCTTC.

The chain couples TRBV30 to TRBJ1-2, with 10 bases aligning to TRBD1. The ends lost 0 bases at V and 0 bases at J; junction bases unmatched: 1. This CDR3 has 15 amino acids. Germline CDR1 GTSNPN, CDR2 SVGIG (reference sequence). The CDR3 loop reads CAWSVGTGANYGYTF. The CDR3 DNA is TGTGCCTGGAGTGTTGGGACAGGGGCTAACTATGGCTACACCTTC.

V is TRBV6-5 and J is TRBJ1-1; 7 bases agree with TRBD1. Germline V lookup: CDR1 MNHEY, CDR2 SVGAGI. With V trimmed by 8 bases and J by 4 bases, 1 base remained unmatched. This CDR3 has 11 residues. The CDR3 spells CASYRGTEAFF. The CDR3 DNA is TGTGCCAGCTACAGGGGCACTGAAGCTTTCTTT.

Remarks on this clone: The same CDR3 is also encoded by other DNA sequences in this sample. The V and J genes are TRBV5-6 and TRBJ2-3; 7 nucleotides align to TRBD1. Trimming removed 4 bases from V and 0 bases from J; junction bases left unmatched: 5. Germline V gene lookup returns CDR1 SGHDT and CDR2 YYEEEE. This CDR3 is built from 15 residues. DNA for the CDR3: TGTGCCAGCAGCGGTGGACAGGCAAGCACAGATACGCAGTATTTT. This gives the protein CASSGGQASTDTQYF. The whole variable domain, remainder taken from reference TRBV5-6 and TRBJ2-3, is DAGVTQSPTHLIKTRGQQVTLRCSPKSGHDTVSWYQQALGQGPQFIFQYYEEEERQRGNFPDRFSGHQFPNYSSELNVNALLLGDSALYLCASSGGQASTDTQYFGPGTRLTVL.